The 17 T cell receptor beta chains given below trace back to one sample, sequenced in a study of shared clonotypes between healthy human individuals. Repertoires were generated with immunoSEQ multiplex PCR, while TCRdb's copy carries only in-frame clones and drops some. The table has around 700,000 clones, around three quarters seen once. Input material: memory CD4+ T cells sorted from blood. Subset of the sample: CD45RA-negative fraction. All receptors derive from a woman in her twenties or thirties in good health.

The chain recombines TRBV7-3 with TRBJ2-3; 7 bases map to TRBD1. V shed 5 bases and J 5 bases; nucleotides not matched to a gene: 4. The CDR3 sequence is 13 residues long. CDR1 SGHTA and CDR2 FQGTGA come from the germline V gene. This CDR3 reads CASSHDREDTQYF. CDR3 nucleotides: TGTGCCAGCAGCCACGACAGGGAAGATACGCAGTATTTT.

This chain connects TRBV10-3 to TRBJ2-5; TRBD1 might be the D (7 bases). The CDR3 runs to 16 residues. Trimming cost V 1 base and J 3 bases, with 15 bases left between them. Germline V gene sequence: CDR1 ENHRY, CDR2 SYGVKD. The CDR3 here is CAISEFNLRGEETQYF. Here the CDR3 DNA reads TGTGCCATCAGTGAGTTTAACCTCAGGGGGGAAGAGACCCAGTACTTC.

The chain employs TRBV7-9 and TRBJ2-5; TRBD1 aligns across 7 bases. The germline CDR1 and CDR2 sequences are SEHNR and FQNEAQ (reference sequence). With 3 bases clipped from V and 0 bases from J, the junction kept 1 base outside the gene matches. CDR3 length: 14 amino acids. Here the CDR3 reads CASSLGQHQETQYF. The CDR3 DNA sequence: TGTGCCAGCAGCTTGGGACAGCACCAAGAGACCCAGTACTTC.

The chain is built from TRBV6-1 and TRBJ2-7; 7 bases line up with TRBD1. Germline assignment: CDR1 MNHNS and CDR2 SASEGT. There are 14 residues in the CDR3. With V trimmed by 7 bases and J by 4 bases, 10 bases remained unmatched. CDR3 sequence reads: CASNPGQNVYEQYF. CDR3 DNA sequence: TGTGCCAGCAATCCGGGACAGAACGTTTACGAGCAGTACTTC.

This clone was found a few times. The chain has TRBV28 and TRBJ1-5; D ambiguous. The CDR3 extends over 14 amino acids. The ends were cut back, 2 bases at V and 6 bases at J, with 11 bases in the middle. Per germline, CDR1 MDHEN and CDR2 SYDVKM. The CDR3 loop reads CASSLGQSVQPQHF. CDR3 DNA sequence: TGTGCCAGCAGTTTAGGGCAGTCCGTTCAGCCCCAGCATTTT.

This clone was seen only a few times. This sequence joins TRBV19 and TRBJ1-5; TRBD1 might be the D (5 bases). Germline V lookup: CDR1 LNHDA, CDR2 SQIVND (reference sequence). The CDR3 covers 12 residues. The germline V and J ends were trimmed by 6 bases and 6 bases, with 9 bases remaining between them. This CDR3 is CASRGGSQPQHF. As DNA, the CDR3 is TGTGCCAGTAGGGGGGGGTCTCAGCCCCAGCATTTT.

The chain carries TRBV6-5 and TRBJ2-2; D is unclear. This CDR3 has 15 residues. CDR1 MNHEY and CDR2 SVGAGI come from the germline V gene. Trimming pared 2 bases from V and 0 bases from J, leaving 7 bases between. The CDR3 is CASSYERPNTGELFF. CDR3 sequence (DNA): TGTGCCAGCAGTTACGAAAGGCCGAACACCGGGGAGCTGTTTTTT.

The CDR3 DNA sequence: TGTGCCAGCAGTGAAGAGAAAAGCGGGAGCCAGTTCTTC. It translates to CASSEEKSGSQFF. V and J are TRBV2 and TRBJ2-1, with TRBD2 matching over 8 bases. CDR1 and CDR2 (germline): SNHLY, FYNNEI. The CDR3 is made up of 13 amino acids. V dropped 1 base and J dropped 13; count of bases not matched to a gene: 6.

The chain uses TRBV28 and TRBJ2-1; TRBD2 matches 9 bases. Germline CDR1 reads MDHEN; CDR2 reads SYDVKM. The junction had 8 bases not matched to a gene; V was cut back by 5 bases and J by 3 bases. This CDR3 is built from 16 residues. CDR3 DNA sequence: TGTGCCAGCAGTCTCTATAGCGGGAGAGACTACAATGAGCAGTTCTTC. Its translation is CASSLYSGRDYNEQFF. The complete variable domain, with remaining parts taken from reference TRBV28 and TRBJ2-1, reads DVKVTQSSRYLVKRTGEKVFLECVQDMDHENMFWYRQDPGLGLRLIYFSYDVKMKEKGDIPEGYSVSREKKERFSLILESASTNQTSMYLCASSLYSGRDYNEQFFGPGTRLTVL.

The rearrangement uses TRBV7-8 and TRBJ1-5, with D unresolved. With 1 base removed from V and 9 bases from J, the gap between germline ends came to 10 bases. Germline V gives CDR1 SGHVS, CDR2 FQNEAQ. The CDR3 is 13 residues long. The CDR3 loop is CASSLGPPRPQHF. The CDR3 DNA reads as TGTGCCAGCAGCTTAGGGCCACCCCGGCCCCAGCATTTT.

This clone has more than one count but fewer than ten. This sequence joins TRBV6-4 and TRBJ1-1; D gene ambiguous. V was shortened by 8 bases and J by 2 bases, with 9 bases between the two germline ends. The CDR3 consists of 12 residues. CDR1 is MRHNA, CDR2 SNTAGT, per germline. In DNA form, the CDR3 reads TGTGCCAGCCGGTCAGGAAACACTGAAGCTTTCTTT. Translated, it gives CASRSGNTEAFF.

The chain employs TRBV7-2 and TRBJ2-5; the D is unclear. Germline CDR1 SGHTA, CDR2 FQGNSA. There are 15 residues in the CDR3. V shed 5 bases and J shed 0 bases, with 13 bases lying between them. Written as DNA, the CDR3 is TGTGCCAGCAGCCCCCAGGTGGGCAACCAAGAGACCCAGTACTTC. It translates to CASSPQVGNQETQYF.

The chain recombines TRBV5-1 with TRBJ1-1, with D unresolved. The V gene's germline CDR1 is SGHRS and CDR2 YFSETQ. This CDR3 region has 15 residues. Trimming took off 0 bases at V and 1 base at J, with 10 bases between the two ends. CDR3 sequence: CASSLGTTRNTEAFF. The CDR3 DNA reads as TGCGCCAGCAGCTTGGGTACAACGAGGAACACTGAAGCTTTCTTT.

V gene TRBV18 combines with J gene TRBJ1-2; 7 bases line up with TRBD1. The V segment lost 6 bases and the J segment 5 bases; nucleotides outside the gene matches: 12. The CDR3 covers 15 residues. Germline CDR1 KGHSH, CDR2 LQKENI. CDR3 residues: CASSYGPGTAYGYTF. The DNA for the CDR3 is TGTGCCAGCTCCTACGGCCCCGGGACAGCTTATGGCTACACCTTC.

The chain links TRBV2 to TRBJ1-2; 7 bases line up with TRBD1. The V gene end was trimmed by 5 bases and the J gene end by 4 bases; junction bases not matched to a gene: 7. Germline CDR1 is SNHLY and CDR2 is FYNNEI. CDR3 length equals 14 residues. Here the CDR3 reads CASSSRGDSYGYTF. Here the CDR3 DNA reads TGTGCCAGCAGTTCAAGGGGGGACAGCTATGGCTACACCTTC.

This clone was observed a single time. The CDR3 loop is CASSIQGLGEEKLFF. The CDR3 bases are TGCGCCAGCAGCATACAGGGTCTTGGAGAAGAAAAACTGTTTTTT. The J gene is TRBJ1-4, the V gene TRBV5-1, with D possibly being TRBD1 (6 bases). Trimming removed 4 bases at V and 8 bases at J, with 18 bases between. CDR1 is SGHRS and CDR2 is YFSETQ in the germline V gene. The CDR3 extends over 15 amino acids.

CDR3 nucleotides: TGCGCCAGCAGCTTGGCCGTACGTTTACGCGTTTCCTACGAGCAGTACTTC. Amino acids: CASSLAVRLRVSYEQYF. This chain connects TRBV5-1 to TRBJ2-7, with D unclear. Per germline, CDR1 SGHRS and CDR2 YFSETQ. V shed 0 bases and J shed 1 base, with 17 bases lying between them. The CDR3 extends over 17 amino acids. The whole variable domain, remainder taken from reference TRBV5-1 and TRBJ2-7, is KAGVTQTPRYLIKTRGQQVTLSCSPISGHRSVSWYQQTPGQGLQFLFEYFSETQRNKGNFPGRFSGRQFSNSRSEMNVSTLELGDSALYLCASSLAVRLRVSYEQYFGPGTRLTVT.